This T cell receptor (beta chain) originates from a study of blood T cells in healthy people across ages. The V segment lost 4 bases and the J segment 4 bases; nucleotides outside the gene matches: 7. Looked up from germline, CDR1 is SGHRS and CDR2 is YFSETQ. CDR3 size: 15 residues. For the second PCR, which ran for 7 to 11 cycles, a sample-barcoded 5' primer and a J-beta primer mix were used. TCRdb reanalysed the 5' RACE reads using MiXCR and keeps one entry per CDR3 protein. Of 1.8 million or so distinct CDR3 sequences in the sample, about 39% were seen once. The chain has TRBV5-1 and TRBJ2-3, with 9 nucleotides matching TRBD1. Sequenced input: blood. This sequence originates from a human donor in good health. The CDR3 loop reads CASSGGGQGSDTQYF. Written as DNA, the CDR3 is TGCGCCAGCAGCGGAGGAGGACAGGGGTCAGATACGCAGTATTTT.